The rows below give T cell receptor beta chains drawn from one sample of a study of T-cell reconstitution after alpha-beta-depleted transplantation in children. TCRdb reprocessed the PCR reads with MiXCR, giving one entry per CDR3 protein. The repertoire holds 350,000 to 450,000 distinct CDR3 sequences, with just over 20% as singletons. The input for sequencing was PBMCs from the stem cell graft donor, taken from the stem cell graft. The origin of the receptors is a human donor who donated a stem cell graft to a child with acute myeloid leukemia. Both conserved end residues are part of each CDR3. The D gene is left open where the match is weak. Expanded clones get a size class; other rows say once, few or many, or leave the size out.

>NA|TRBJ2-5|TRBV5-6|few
TGTGCCAGCAGCTTGCCCGGGGGTAGGCAAGAGACCCAGTACTTC
CASSLPGGRQETQYF
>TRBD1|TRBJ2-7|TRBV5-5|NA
TGTGCCAGCAGCTTGTGGGGGGACAGGTCCTACGAGCAGTACTTC
CASSLWGDRSYEQYF
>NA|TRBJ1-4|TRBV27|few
TGTGCCAGCAGTTTCAGACCCGGGAGAGGTGAAAAACTGTTTTTT
CASSFRPGRGEKLFF
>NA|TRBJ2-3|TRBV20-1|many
TGCAGTGCTAGAGATCCGCCGGGCCTTAGCACAGATACGCAGTATTTT
CSARDPPGLSTDTQYF
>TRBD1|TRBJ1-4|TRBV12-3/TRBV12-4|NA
TGTGCCAGCAGCCACAGGGGACCTAATGAAAAACTGTTTTTT
CASSHRGPNEKLFF
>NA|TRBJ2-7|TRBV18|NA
TGTGCCAGCTCAGCGACGACCCTGAGCTCCTACGAGCAGTACTTC
CASSATTLSSYEQYF
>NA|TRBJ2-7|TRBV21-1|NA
TGTGCCAGCAGCAATGGACAGGACTCCTACGAGCAGTACTTC
CASSNGQDSYEQYF
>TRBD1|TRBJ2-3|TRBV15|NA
TGTGCCACCAGCGGGACAGGGTACACGCAGTATTTT
CATSGTGYTQYF
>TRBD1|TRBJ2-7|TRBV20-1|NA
TGCAGTGCTATTGGGGACAGGTATGCCTACGAGCAGTACTTC
CSAIGDRYAYEQYF
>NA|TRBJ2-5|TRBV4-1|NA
TGCGCCAGCAGCCCGGAAGTGACAGGTAGTAGGGAGACCCAGTACTTC
CASSPEVTGSRETQYF
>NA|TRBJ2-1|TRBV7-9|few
TGTGCCAGCAGCAACAGGGTAATGAGGGGTAATGAGCAGTTCTTC
CASSNRVMRGNEQFF
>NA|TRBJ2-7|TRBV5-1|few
TGCGCCAGCAGCTCCCCACAGGACCTCTCCTACGAGCAGTACTTC
CASSSPQDLSYEQYF
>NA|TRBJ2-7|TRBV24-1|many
TGTGCCACCACCGGATACGGGAGTCCCTCCTACGAGCAGTACTTC
CATTGYGSPSYEQYF
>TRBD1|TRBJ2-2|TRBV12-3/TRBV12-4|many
TGTGCCAGCAGTAGGGACAGGGGGAACACCGGGGAGCTGTTTTTT
CASSRDRGNTGELFF
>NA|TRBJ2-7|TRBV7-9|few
TGTGCCAGCAGCTTTTCTGACGAGCAGTACTTC
CASSFSDEQYF
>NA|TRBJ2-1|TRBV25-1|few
TGTGCCAGCAGTGATCCCAGGGACAATGAGCAGTTCTTC
CASSDPRDNEQFF
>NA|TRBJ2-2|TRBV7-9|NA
TGTGCCAGCAGCTTAGTAGGACGGGGCACCGGGGAGCTGTTTTTT
CASSLVGRGTGELFF
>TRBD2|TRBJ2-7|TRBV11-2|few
TGTGCCAGCAGACAGCGGACTAGCGGGAACTACGAGCAGTACTTC
CASRQRTSGNYEQYF
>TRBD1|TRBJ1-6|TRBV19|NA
TGTGCCAGTAGTATGGAGGACAGGGGTTTTTCACCCCTCCACTTT
CASSMEDRGFSPLHF
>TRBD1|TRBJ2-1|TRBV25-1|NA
TGTGCCAGCACCAAACCGGACAGGGGGGATGAGCAGTTCTTC
CASTKPDRGDEQFF
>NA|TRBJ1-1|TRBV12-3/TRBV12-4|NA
TGTGCCAGCAGCCCACAGGGAAGGGACACTGAAGCTTTCTTT
CASSPQGRDTEAFF
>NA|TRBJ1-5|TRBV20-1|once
TGCAGTGCCATTCAATCGGGAAGCAATCAGCCCCAGCATTTT
CSAIQSGSNQPQHF
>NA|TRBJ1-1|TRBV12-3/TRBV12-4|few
TGTGCCAGCAGTTTAGTAGGGACCAAGAACACTGAAGCTTTCTTT
CASSLVGTKNTEAFF
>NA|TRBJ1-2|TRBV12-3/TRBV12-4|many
TGTGCCAGCAGTGGGGGGGGTTCAAGGGTTGATGGCTACACCTTC
CASSGGGSRVDGYTF
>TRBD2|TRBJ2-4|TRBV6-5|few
TGTGCCAGCAGTTCCTGGACTAGCGGGAGGGTCAAGGGCAAAAACATTCAGTACTTC
CASSSWTSGRVKGKNIQYF
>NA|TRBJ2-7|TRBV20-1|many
TGCAGTGCTAGTGGGCTAGGGGGGTACGAGCAGTACTTC
CSASGLGGYEQYF
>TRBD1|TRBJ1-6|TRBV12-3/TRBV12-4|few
TGTGCCAGCAGGACCGGGACAGGGGGTTCACCCCTCCACTTT
CASRTGTGGSPLHF
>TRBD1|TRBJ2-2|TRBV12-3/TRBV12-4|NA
TGTGCCAGCACCGAGAGGGACAGGGTTACCGGGGAGCTGTTTTTT
CASTERDRVTGELFF
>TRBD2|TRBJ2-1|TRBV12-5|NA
TGTGCTAGTGGTTCACGACTAGCGGGAGGGAATGAGCAGTTCTTC
CASGSRLAGGNEQFF
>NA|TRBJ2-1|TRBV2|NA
TGTGCCAGCAGTACACTATACAATGAGCAGTTCTTC
CASSTLYNEQFF
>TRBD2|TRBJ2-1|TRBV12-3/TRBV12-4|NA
TGTGCCAGCACCCTAGGGGTACTAGCGGGACTAAATGAGCAGTTCTTC
CASTLGVLAGLNEQFF
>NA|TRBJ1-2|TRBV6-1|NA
TGTGCCAGCAGTGCAGGTGCCCTGGCGGGCTACACCTTC
CASSAGALAGYTF
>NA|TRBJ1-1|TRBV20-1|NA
TGCAGTGCTAAGTGGGGGGCCATGAACACTGAAGCTTTCTTT
CSAKWGAMNTEAFF
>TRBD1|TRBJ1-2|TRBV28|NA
TGTGCCAGCAGCCGACAGGGGACCTGGGCCTTCTATGGCTACACCTTC
CASSRQGTWAFYGYTF
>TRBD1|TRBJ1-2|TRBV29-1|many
TGCAGCGCCCTGGACAGGGGGTTAAGTAACTATGGCTACACCTTC
CSALDRGLSNYGYTF
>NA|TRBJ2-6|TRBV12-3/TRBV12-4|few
TGTGCCAGCAGTCCCCCTGGTGTAGGGGCCAACGTCCTGACTTTC
CASSPPGVGANVLTF
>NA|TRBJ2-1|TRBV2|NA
TGTGCCAGCAGTGTTAGTAGCGGACCCTCCTCCTACAATGAGCAGTTCTTC
CASSVSSGPSSYNEQFF
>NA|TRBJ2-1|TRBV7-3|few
TGTGCCAGCAGCTTAAACCTGGGTAGCTACAATGAGCAGTTCTTC
CASSLNLGSYNEQFF
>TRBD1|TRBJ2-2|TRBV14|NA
TGTGCCAGCAGCCTCGACCTCCCCGGACAGGGGAACACCGGGGAGCTGTTTTTT
CASSLDLPGQGNTGELFF
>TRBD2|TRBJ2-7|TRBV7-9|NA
TGTGCCAGCAGCTCCTGGACTAGCGCCTACGAGCAGTACTTC
CASSSWTSAYEQYF
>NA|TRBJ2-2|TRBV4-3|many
TGCGCCAGCAGCCTCGCTGCCGGTAGCGGCACCGGGGAGCTGTTTTTT
CASSLAAGSGTGELFF